These 24 T cell receptor beta chains were all obtained from the same sample, sequenced in a study of T cells after yellow fever vaccination (dated by TCRdb to the late 2010s). The library was made by 5' RACE. Sequencing was carried out with an Illumina HiSeq 2500. The public reads were reanalyzed by TCRdb: fastp trimming at Q25, MiXCR alignment, in-frame beta chains only. Rows with one shared CDR3 protein collapse into an entry with the most common genes and DNA. The sample table shows 400,000 or so distinct CDR3 sequences, and more than 9% are seen once. Around 18% of the sample is taken by the ten largest. What the treatment or condition label conveys for this sample: live attenuated yellow fever vaccine strain. Here the sequenced sample was PBMCs, taken on the day of the first yellow fever vaccination. The receptors were sampled from a man between 18 and 35 years old who received the YFV17D yellow fever vaccine.

This clonotype has a handful of counts. The V call is TRBV6-1, the J call TRBJ1-1, with 7 bases aligning to TRBD1. The trim removed 5 bases at V and 11 bases at J, leaving 11 bases unmatched. This CDR3 has 13 residues. CDR1 is MNHNS, CDR2 SASEGT, per germline. The CDR3 region has the DNA TGTGCCAGCAGTCAACTAGGACAGGCGGGCGCTTTCTTT. Its protein product is CASSQLGQAGAFF.

The V call is TRBV5-1, the J call TRBJ2-1, with 10 bases aligning to TRBD1. The length of the CDR3 is 16 residues. Germline CDR1 is SGHRS and CDR2 is YFSETQ. V shed 4 bases and J 2 bases; nucleotides not matched to a gene: 6. CDR3 DNA: TGCGCCAGCAGCCCGTTCGGACAGGGGGCCTACAATGAGCAGTTCTTC. This sequence encodes CASSPFGQGAYNEQFF.

This chain links TRBV10-1 with TRBJ2-2; 7 bases map to TRBD2. The CDR3 extends over 13 amino acids. Losses at the gene ends were 6 bases for V and 6 bases for J; bases not matched to a gene: 4. Germline V gene data show CDR1 as WNHNN and CDR2 as SYGVQD (reference sequence). The CDR3 here is CASSQGGSGELFF. The DNA of the CDR3 is TGCGCCAGCAGCCAGGGAGGGTCCGGGGAGCTGTTTTTT.

This clonotype was seen more than once but under ten times. This chain links TRBV4-1 with TRBJ2-7; D is uncertain. The V end lost 2 bases, the J end lost 5 bases, and 10 bases lay between the germline ends. Looked up from germline, CDR1 is MGHRA and CDR2 is YSYEKL. The CDR3 runs 13 residues. Written as DNA, the CDR3 is TGCGCCAGCAGCCAAAAGGTCGGCAACGAGCAGTACTTC. This codes for CASSQKVGNEQYF.

This clonotype was seen more than once but under ten times. The genes are TRBV18 and TRBJ2-2; unclear D gene. Germline CDR1 is KGHSH and CDR2 is LQKENI. There are 11 residues in the CDR3. V was shortened by 3 bases and J by 6 bases, with 2 bases between the two germline ends. CDR3: CASSPAGELFF. Written as DNA, the CDR3 is TGTGCCAGCTCACCCGCCGGGGAGCTGTTTTTT. Full variable domain (outside the CDR3, taken from reference TRBV18 and TRBJ2-2): NAGVMQNPRHLVRRRGQEARLRCSPMKGHSHVYWYRQLPEEGLKFMVYLQKENIIDESGMPKERFSAEFPKEGPSILRIQQVVRGDSAAYFCASSPAGELFFGEGSRLTVL.

The genes are TRBV12-3 or TRBV12-4 and TRBJ2-1; the match to TRBD2 covers 16 bases. The CDR3 runs to 16 residues. Losses at the gene ends were 5 bases for V and 9 bases for J; bases not matched to a gene: 7. The CDR3 protein is CASSHKGLAGGPEQFF. The CDR3 bases are TGTGCCAGCAGTCACAAGGGACTAGCGGGGGGGCCTGAGCAGTTCTTC.

The chain joins TRBV2 to TRBJ1-4; D not resolved. The V end lost 5 bases, the J end lost 10 bases, and 11 bases lay between the germline ends. The CDR3 covers 12 residues. CDR1 is SNHLY, CDR2 FYNNEI, per germline. DNA for the CDR3: TGTGCCAGCAGTTATCTCGACGGAAAACTGTTTTTT. This encodes CASSYLDGKLFF.

This clonotype has only a few counts. J is TRBJ2-5 and V is TRBV7-2; D unresolved. Trimming cost V 1 base and J 2 bases, with 8 bases left between them. The CDR3 contains 14 residues. Looked up from germline, CDR1 is SGHTA and CDR2 is FQGNSA. CDR3 residues: CASSLGAKQETQYF. The DNA for the CDR3 is TGTGCCAGCAGCTTAGGGGCCAAACAAGAGACCCAGTACTTC.

In this sample, this clonotype turned up once. J is TRBJ2-4 and V is TRBV6-5; D may match TRBD1 or TRBD2 (6 bases each). This CDR3 spans 16 amino acids. Germline V gene lookup returns CDR1 MNHEY and CDR2 SVGAGI. The V end lost 4 bases, the J end lost 0 bases, and 13 bases lay between the germline ends. CDR3 sequence (DNA): TGTGCCAGCAGTTTGGGGGGCATCGTAGCCAAAAACATTCAGTACTTC. As protein: CASSLGGIVAKNIQYF.

There are many counts of this clonotype. The V gene is TRBV4-2, the J gene TRBJ2-3; 11 bases align to TRBD2. V was pared by 0 bases and J by 1 base, with 0 bases of the junction left unmatched. The CDR3 sequence is 16 residues long. The germline V gene has CDR1 LGHNA and CDR2 YNFKEQ. This CDR3 is CASSQEGLAGTDTQYF. The CDR3 DNA is TGTGCCAGCAGCCAAGAGGGACTAGCGGGCACAGATACGCAGTATTTT.

The chain combines TRBV5-1 with TRBJ2-6; D tentatively fits TRBD1 or TRBD2 (5 bases each). Germline V gene lookup returns CDR1 SGHRS and CDR2 YFSETQ. V lost 4 bases and J 1 base, leaving 12 bases between the germline ends. The CDR3 contains 16 residues. CDR3 region: CASSPGRTSGANVLTF. In DNA form, the CDR3 reads TGCGCCAGCAGCCCGGGACGGACATCTGGGGCCAACGTCCTGACTTTC.

This clonotype showed up just a few times. The V gene is TRBV7-2, the J gene TRBJ2-1, with TRBD2 matching over 13 bases. The V gene's germline CDR1 is SGHTA and CDR2 FQGNSA. This CDR3 region has 16 residues. V dropped 5 bases and J dropped 6; count of bases not matched to a gene: 7. The CDR3 DNA sequence: TGTGCCAGCAGCAGGACGGGACTAGCGGGGACCAATGAGCAGTTCTTC. Protein: CASSRTGLAGTNEQFF.

This clonotype was seen only a few times. This chain connects TRBV9 to TRBJ2-5; 12 bases fit TRBD2. CDR1 and CDR2 (germline): SGDLS, YYNGEE. Unmatched junction bases numbered 3, after V lost 3 bases and J lost 0 bases. The CDR3 sequence is 16 residues long. CDR3 in amino acids: CASSARLAGDQETQYF. CDR3 bases: TGTGCCAGCAGCGCAAGACTAGCGGGGGACCAAGAGACCCAGTACTTC. Based on the CDR3 plus reference TRBV9 and TRBJ2-5, the full variable domain is DSGVTQTPKHLITATGQRVTLRCSPRSGDLSVYWYQQSLDQGLQFLIQYYNGEERAKGNILERFSAQQFPDLHSELNLSSLELGDSALYFCASSARLAGDQETQYFGPGTRLLVL.

The sample holds many counts of this clonotype. V gene TRBV20-1 combines with J gene TRBJ2-7, with TRBD1 matching 7 bases. This CDR3 spans 12 amino acids. The V and J ends lost 0 bases and 5 bases, in that order; junction bases with no gene match: 1. Germline V gene sequence: CDR1 DFQATT, CDR2 SNEGSKA (reference sequence). The CDR3 coding sequence is TGCAGTGCTAGAGAGACAGGGCACGAGCAGTACTTC. Translated: CSARETGHEQYF.

The sample holds many counts of this clonotype. J is TRBJ2-1 and V is TRBV15, with D possibly TRBD2 on 6 matching bases. The CDR3 consists of 12 residues. Trimming left V 1 base short and J 10 bases short, with 8 bases between. CDR1 and CDR2 (germline): LNHNV, YYDKDF (reference sequence). The CDR3 here is CATSRAEGEQFF. In DNA form, the CDR3 reads TGTGCCACCAGCAGAGCGGAGGGCGAGCAGTTCTTC.

This clonotype was observed a few times. The rearrangement links TRBV24-1 to TRBJ2-1; TRBD1 matches 12 bases. This CDR3 comprises 18 residues. Trimming cost V 3 bases and J 9 bases; bases outside gene matches: 14. The V gene's germline CDR1 is KGHDR and CDR2 SFDVKD. CDR3 in DNA: TGTGCCACCAGTGATGCATACCCGGGACAGGGGGCCCCAGGTGAGCAGTTCTTC. Translated, it gives CATSDAYPGQGAPGEQFF.

This clonotype showed up just a few times. The J gene is TRBJ2-3, the V gene TRBV18, with D possibly TRBD2 on 5 matching bases. Trimming shortened V by 3 bases and J by 4 bases, and 8 bases separated the two germline ends. The CDR3 has 13 amino acids. From germline, CDR1 is KGHSH and CDR2 LQKENI. The CDR3 sequence is CASSPSSPDTQYF. CDR3 DNA sequence: TGTGCCAGCTCACCCTCTAGCCCAGATACGCAGTATTTT.

The chain links TRBV28 to TRBJ1-2, with 7 bases lining up with TRBD1. This CDR3 is built from 14 residues. The V segment lost 8 bases and the J segment 2 bases; nucleotides outside the gene matches: 8. CDR1 is MDHEN, CDR2 SYDVKM, per germline. CDR3 sequence: CASREQGGNYGYTF. CDR3 nucleotides: TGTGCCAGCCGCGAGCAGGGGGGAAACTATGGCTACACCTTC.

This clonotype was counted many times. This sequence joins TRBV7-7 and TRBJ2-7, with 10 positions matching TRBD2. CDR3 length: 17 amino acids. Germline V gives CDR1 SSHAT, CDR2 FNYEAQ (reference sequence). The CDR3 nucleotides are TGTGCTAGCAGCTTAGCTCGGACTAGCGGAGGGTATCGAGAGCAGTACGTC. Its translation is CASSLARTSGGYREQYV.

This clonotype was seen ten or more times. DNA for the CDR3: TGCAGTGCTCCCGGGACAGGGGCCCAACTAGCTAACTATGGCTACACCTTC. Its protein product is CSAPGTGAQLANYGYTF. V usage is TRBV20-1 and J usage is TRBJ1-2; 10 bases are a match to TRBD1. The CDR3 totals 17 residues. Losses at the gene ends were 5 bases for V and 0 bases for J; bases not matched to a gene: 12. Germline V gene sequence: CDR1 DFQATT, CDR2 SNEGSKA (reference sequence).

This chain uses TRBV14 with TRBJ2-1; D is undetermined. The germline V and J ends were trimmed by 1 base and 10 bases, with 5 bases remaining between them. This CDR3 spans 11 amino acids. CDR1 and CDR2 (germline): SGHDN, FVKESK. Here the CDR3 reads CASSQAREQFF. The DNA of the CDR3 is TGTGCCAGCAGCCAAGCCAGGGAGCAGTTCTTC.

This chain uses TRBV6-2 or TRBV6-3 with TRBJ2-3; no firm D call. The CDR3 contains 15 residues. V lost 2 bases, J lost 2 bases, and 11 bases lay in between. Germline values: CDR1 MNHEY, CDR2 SVGEGT. CDR3 sequence reads: CASSYPPGPTDTQYF. CDR3 nucleotides: TGTGCCAGCAGTTACCCGCCAGGCCCCACAGATACGCAGTATTTT.

The V and J genes are TRBV6-2 or TRBV6-3 and TRBJ2-7; D may correspond to TRBD1 or TRBD2 (6 bases each). V lost 11 bases to trimming and J lost 2 bases, with 13 bases between them. Germline V gene sequence: CDR1 MNHEY, CDR2 SVGEGT. CDR3 size: 12 residues. The CDR3 is CAAGGSAYEQYF. CDR3 DNA: TGTGCCGCCGGGGGCAGCGCCTACGAGCAGTACTTC.

This clonotype showed up just a few times. CDR3 sequence reads: CASSWGGQTDTQYF. DNA of the CDR3: TGTGCCAGCAGCTGGGGGGGTCAAACAGATACGCAGTATTTT. The chain is built from TRBV7-2 and TRBJ2-3; 7 bases are shared with TRBD2. Germline CDR1 is SGHTA and CDR2 is FQGNSA. CDR3 length: 14 residues. Trimming cost V 4 bases and J 3 bases; bases outside gene matches: 4.